These 27 T cell receptor beta chains share one sample of origin, sequenced in a study of T cell repertoires in cytomegalovirus infection. Using its own MiXCR run on the reads, TCRdb lists one record per CDR3 protein. In the table there are around 770,000 distinct CDR3 sequences, roughly 28% of which are singletons. The antigens these receptors bind are not known. The sequencing here drew on cultured CD8+ T cells from PBMCs, taken from culture after CMV antigen stimulation. These receptors originate from a human donor in good health (CMV status not recorded). Some clones in this sample may be carry-over from other donors' samples.

The rearrangement uses TRBV10-3 and TRBJ1-4; no firm D call. With 0 bases removed from V and 12 bases from J, the gap between germline ends came to 8 bases. This CDR3 region has 12 residues. Germline assignment: CDR1 ENHRY and CDR2 SYGVKD. The chain's CDR3 is CAISESGVELFF. The CDR3 nucleotides are TGTGCCATCAGTGAGTCCGGGGTGGAACTGTTTTTT.

This clonotype was detected a few times. Here the CDR3 reads CASSFGVGNQETQYF. The DNA of the CDR3 is TGTGCCAGCAGTTTCGGTGTAGGAAACCAAGAGACCCAGTACTTC. The J gene is TRBJ2-5, the V gene TRBV28; D unclear. In germline, CDR1 is MDHEN, CDR2 SYDVKM. V was trimmed by 3 bases and J by 0 bases, leaving 11 bases between them. This CDR3 comprises 15 residues. Full variable domain (rest looked up from reference TRBV28 and TRBJ2-5): DVKVTQSSRYLVKRTGEKVFLECVQDMDHENMFWYRQDPGLGLRLIYFSYDVKMKEKGDIPEGYSVSREKKERFSLILESASTNQTSMYLCASSFGVGNQETQYFGPGTRLLVL.

The chain has TRBV10-3 and TRBJ1-1, with D possibly being TRBD1 (5 bases). V was shortened by 6 bases and J by 4 bases, with 12 bases between the two germline ends. Germline V lookup: CDR1 ENHRY, CDR2 SYGVKD. The CDR3 runs to 13 residues. The CDR3 bases are TGTGCCATCAGGGCCGGGGGAGGCACTGAAGCTTTCTTT. It yields the protein CAIRAGGGTEAFF.

This clonotype was detected a few times. J is TRBJ2-7 and V is TRBV11-1; TRBD1 is a possible D gene (5 bases). The CDR3 totals 14 residues. V was shortened by 2 bases and J by 1 base, with 9 bases between the two germline ends. Germline loops: CDR1 SGHAT, CDR2 FQDESV (reference sequence). CDR3 coding DNA: TGTGCCAGCAGCTTATACTCAGGGTCCTACGAGCAGTACTTC. Amino acids: CASSLYSGSYEQYF. Filled out from reference TRBV11-1 and TRBJ2-7, the complete variable domain reads EAEVAQSPRYKITEKSQAVAFWCDPISGHATLYWYRQILGQGPELLVQFQDESVVDDSQLPKDRFSAERLKGVDSTLKIQPAELGDSAMYLCASSLYSGSYEQYFGPGTRLTVT.

The rearrangement uses TRBV3-1 and TRBJ2-2, with a possible D match to TRBD1 (6 bases). With 0 bases removed from V and 6 bases from J, the gap between germline ends came to 14 bases. In germline, CDR1 is LGHDT, CDR2 YNNKEL (reference sequence). The CDR3 sequence is 16 residues long. CDR3 DNA sequence: TGTGCCAGCAGCCAAGAGGCAGGGGCTATGGCCGGGGAGCTGTTTTTT. Its protein is CASSQEAGAMAGELFF. The complete variable domain, with remaining parts taken from reference TRBV3-1 and TRBJ2-2, reads DTAVSQTPKYLVTQMGNDKSIKCEQNLGHDTMYWYKQDSKKFLKIMFSYNNKELIINETVPNRFSPKSPDKAHLNLHINSLELGDSAVYFCASSQEAGAMAGELFFGEGSRLTVL.

The V call is TRBV6-6, the J call TRBJ1-2; D is perhaps TRBD1 (6 bases). The germline gives CDR1 MNHNY, CDR2 SVGAGI (reference sequence). The CDR3 is 14 amino acids. V lost 5 bases to trimming and J lost 6 bases, with 16 bases between them. CDR3 DNA sequence: TGTGCCAGCAGTGTGAGGGCAGGGGAAGATGGCTACACCTTC. Its translation is CASSVRAGEDGYTF.

The genes are TRBV6-8 and TRBJ2-7, with 8 bases matching TRBD1. V lost 5 bases and J lost 6; bases outside the gene matches: 12. Germline CDR1 and CDR2: MNHGY and SAAAGT. The CDR3 totals 15 residues. CDR3 residues: CASSPGQAGLTEQYV. DNA of the CDR3: TGTGCCAGCAGTCCGGGACAGGCAGGACTCACCGAGCAGTACGTC.

In its sample, this clonotype was seen many times. The gene calls are TRBV7-6 and TRBJ2-7; the D gene is possibly TRBD1 (6 bases). The V gene lost 1 base and the J gene lost 5 bases, with 12 bases spanning the gap. The CDR3 has 14 amino acids. Germline V lookup: CDR1 SGHVS, CDR2 FNYEAQ. The CDR3 reads CASSLEGAGDEQYF. The CDR3 nucleotides are TGTGCCAGCAGCTTAGAAGGTGCAGGGGACGAGCAGTACTTC.

CDR3: CASSIQRGDRADQPQHF. The CDR3 DNA is TGTGCCAGTAGTATCCAGAGAGGGGACAGGGCCGATCAGCCCCAGCATTTT. The V gene is TRBV19, the J gene TRBJ1-5; TRBD1 matches at 9 bases. Germline V gene data show CDR1 as LNHDA and CDR2 as SQIVND (reference sequence). The CDR3 is 17 amino acids. The V gene end was trimmed by 3 bases and the J gene end by 5 bases; junction bases not matched to a gene: 11. Full variable domain (missing parts from reference TRBV19 and TRBJ1-5): DGGITQSPKYLFRKEGQNVTLSCEQNLNHDAMYWYRQDPGQGLRLIYYSQIVNDFQKGDIAEGYSVSREKKESFPLTVTSAQKNPTAFYLCASSIQRGDRADQPQHFGDGTRLSIL.

The chain couples TRBV27 to TRBJ1-1; TRBD1 matches 7 bases. The germline V gene encodes CDR1 MNHEY and CDR2 SMNVEV (reference sequence). The CDR3 runs 14 residues. J lost 7 bases, V lost 3 bases, and 8 bases had no gene match. The CDR3 nucleotides read TGTGCCAGCAGTTTTGGGGGCAGGGGGGTTGAAGCTTTCTTT. Translated: CASSFGGRGVEAFF.

The rearrangement uses TRBV27 and TRBJ2-1; 14 nucleotides match TRBD2. CDR1 MNHEY and CDR2 SMNVEV come from the germline V gene (reference sequence). This CDR3 is 15 amino acids long. V lost 3 bases and J lost 8; bases outside the gene matches: 3. CDR3 nucleotide sequence: TGTGCCAGCAGTTTGACTAGCGGGGGGGTGCATGAGCAGTTCTTC. It is translated as CASSLTSGGVHEQFF.

The chain links TRBV7-8 to TRBJ2-1; D is perhaps TRBD2 (5 bases). V lost 4 bases, J lost 6 bases, and 13 bases lay in between. This CDR3 comprises 14 residues. In germline, CDR1 is SGHVS, CDR2 FQNEAQ. The chain's CDR3 is CASSSRPRGNEQFF. CDR3 DNA: TGTGCCAGCAGCTCCAGACCCCGGGGCAATGAGCAGTTCTTC.

This clonotype was observed a few times. This chain uses TRBV29-1 with TRBJ2-5; TRBD1 matches at 7 bases. Per the germline V gene, CDR1 is SQVTM and CDR2 is ANQGSEA. V lost 3 bases to trimming and J lost 4 bases; unmatched junction nucleotides: 8. The length of the CDR3 is 14 residues. The CDR3 region has the DNA TGCAGCGTTGAGGCGACAGGGATGGGAGAGACCCAGTACTTC. It codes for CSVEATGMGETQYF.

The V and J genes are TRBV12-3 or TRBV12-4 and TRBJ2-5; 9 bases are a match to TRBD1. J gave up 1 base and V 7 bases, and 7 bases lay outside the gene matches. The CDR3 has 15 residues. This CDR3 reads CASTAGTGLQETQYF. CDR3 nucleotides: TGTGCCAGCACCGCCGGGACAGGGCTCCAAGAGACCCAGTACTTC.

This chain joins TRBV7-3 and TRBJ2-2; no clear D. The V end was cut by 3 bases, the J end by 8 bases, with 19 bases between. This CDR3 contains 16 residues. From germline, CDR1 is SGHTA and CDR2 FQGTGA. The CDR3 loop reads CASSFPPDGHGGELFF. In DNA form, the CDR3 reads TGTGCCAGCAGCTTCCCCCCGGACGGGCACGGGGGGGAGCTGTTTTTT.

The chain recombines TRBV12-3 or TRBV12-4 with TRBJ2-2; maybe TRBD1 (8 bases). This CDR3 is built from 16 residues. Trimming stripped 4 bases from V and 7 bases from J, with 19 bases between. CDR3 in DNA: TGTGCCAGCAGTTGGGGGGGACAGGCCCCCATCGGGGAGCTGTTTTTT. Its protein is CASSWGGQAPIGELFF.

The genes are TRBV7-8 and TRBJ2-7, with D possibly TRBD2 on 6 matching bases. Trimming pared 6 bases from V and 5 bases from J, leaving 14 bases between. Germline CDR1 is SGHVS and CDR2 is FQNEAQ. The CDR3 contains 13 residues. This CDR3 reads CASRSRDFHEQYF. CDR3 DNA sequence: TGTGCCAGCAGGTCCCGGGACTTCCACGAGCAGTACTTC.

The chain combines TRBV6-6 with TRBJ1-1; D may be TRBD1 (6 bases). Per germline, CDR1 MNHNY and CDR2 SVGAGI (reference sequence). The CDR3 covers 13 residues. Trimming took off 8 bases at V and 1 base at J, with 11 bases between the two ends. Written as DNA, the CDR3 is TGTGCCAGCTTAATAGGGGGGAACACTGAAGCTTTCTTT. This sequence encodes CASLIGGNTEAFF.

The chain has TRBV7-6 and TRBJ2-1; D tentatively reads TRBD1 or TRBD2 (6 bases each). Looked up from germline, CDR1 is SGHVS and CDR2 is FNYEAQ. V shed 0 bases and J shed 4 bases, with 16 bases lying between them. There are 17 residues in the CDR3. The CDR3 coding sequence is TGTGCCAGCAGCTTAGCTCCGGGGGCCAGACCTTACAATGAGCAGTTCTTC. Translation: CASSLAPGARPYNEQFF.

This clonotype was counted only a few times. The chain combines TRBV12-3 or TRBV12-4 with TRBJ2-2; D may be TRBD1 (5 bases). CDR3 length: 15 residues. V was shortened by 5 bases and J by 5 bases, with 15 bases between the two germline ends. The CDR3 reads CASSVKGIGTGELFF. The CDR3 DNA reads TGTGCCAGCAGTGTTAAGGGGATCGGGACCGGGGAGCTGTTTTTT.

The CDR3 is CASSVAGNYNEQFF. CDR3 nucleotide sequence: TGTGCCAGCAGTGTAGCGGGAAATTACAATGAGCAGTTCTTC. The chain joins TRBV6-1 to TRBJ2-1; TRBD2 matches at 8 bases. Looked up from germline, CDR1 is MNHNS and CDR2 is SASEGT. V dropped 4 bases and J dropped 4; count of bases not matched to a gene: 3. CDR3 size: 14 residues.

The chain has TRBV7-6 and TRBJ1-1; D is undetermined. The CDR3 spans 12 residues. Trimming cost V 7 bases and J 4 bases, with 10 bases left between them. The germline gives CDR1 SGHVS, CDR2 FNYEAQ. The CDR3 region has the DNA TGTGCCAGCACCCCCGGCATCACTGAAGCTTTCTTT. Residues: CASTPGITEAFF.

The rearrangement uses TRBV7-8 and TRBJ2-7, with 9 nucleotides matching TRBD2. The CDR3 sequence is 15 residues long. CDR1 and CDR2 from the germline V gene are SGHVS and FQNEAQ. The V gene end was trimmed by 2 bases and the J gene end by 3 bases; junction bases not matched to a gene: 5. In nucleotides, the CDR3 is TGTGCCAGCAGCTTACTTTGCGGGGGGGGCTACGAGCAGTACTTC. Amino acid sequence: CASSLLCGGGYEQYF.

The chain couples TRBV6-2 or TRBV6-3 to TRBJ2-1; D uncertain. This CDR3 has 13 amino acids. Germline CDR1 and CDR2: MNHEY and SVGEGT. V was cut by 2 bases and J by 4 bases, with 6 bases left in between. CDR3 in DNA: TGTGCCAGCAGTTACGAGGTTTACAATGAGCAGTTCTTC. Protein sequence: CASSYEVYNEQFF.

The chain couples TRBV4-2 to TRBJ2-3; D gene uncertain. The germline V and J ends were trimmed by 0 bases and 0 bases, with 10 bases remaining between them. The CDR3 is 16 residues long. CDR1 is LGHNA and CDR2 is YNFKEQ in the germline V gene. In DNA form, the CDR3 reads TGTGCCAGCAGCCAAGAAGGGATTCCTAGCACAGATACGCAGTATTTT. Encoded protein: CASSQEGIPSTDTQYF.

This clonotype was counted a few times. The V and J genes are TRBV6-1 and TRBJ2-7, with 10 bases aligning to TRBD2. The CDR3 is 16 residues long. After removal of 8 bases from V and 0 bases from J, the junction contained 10 bases not matched to a gene. From germline, CDR1 is MNHNS and CDR2 SASEGT. CDR3 in amino acids: CASSPSGGFSSYEQYF. CDR3 sequence (DNA): TGTGCCAGCTCTCCTAGCGGGGGCTTTAGCTCCTACGAGCAGTACTTC.

This clonotype showed up many times. A clone one base away is much larger, so this may be a read error. V usage is TRBV7-8 and J usage is TRBJ1-1, with D tentatively TRBD1 (5 bases). The CDR3 totals 13 residues. V shed 5 bases and J shed 4 bases, with 11 bases lying between them. CDR1 SGHVS and CDR2 FQNEAQ come from the germline V gene. The CDR3 spells CASSPGLSTEAFF. CDR3 DNA sequence: TGTGCCAGCAGCCCAGGGTTGAGCACTGAAGCTTTCTTT.